A selection of T cell receptor beta chains follows, all from one sample in a study of blood T cell repertoires in COVID-19. TCRdb's table, derived via immunoSEQ multiplex PCR, lists solely in-frame clones and lacks some. Altogether 300,000 to 350,000 clones are present, roughly 85% being singletons, with the ten largest covering about 2%. Sequenced material: PBMCs or T cells enriched from blood (not recorded which). The receptors stem from a man under 40 who had recovered from COVID-19. The conserved cysteine and the conserved F or W are not part of the CDR3 here. Each record gives: J gene, V gene, CDR3 protein.

J gene: TRBJ2-3
V gene: TRBV5-6
CDR3 protein: ASSSGLAGADTQY

J gene: TRBJ2-1
V gene: TRBV7-9
CDR3 protein: ASSLLSGSYNEQF

J gene: TRBJ2-7
V gene: TRBV6-6
CDR3 protein: ASSYHREGYEQY

J gene: TRBJ2-1
V gene: TRBV6-4
CDR3 protein: ASSDFGTGNSNEQF

J gene: TRBJ2-5
V gene: TRBV27
CDR3 protein: ASSVSRVETQY

J gene: TRBJ2-7
V gene: TRBV29-1
CDR3 protein: SVSRIQGGEQY

J gene: TRBJ2-2
V gene: TRBV5-1
CDR3 protein: ASSNSGTGELF

J gene: TRBJ1-2
V gene: TRBV12-3/TRBV12-4
CDR3 protein: ASRPGVLHGYT

J gene: TRBJ2-7
V gene: TRBV10-1
CDR3 protein: ASSESSGGSYEQY

J gene: TRBJ2-1
V gene: TRBV19
CDR3 protein: ASSRSNELYNEQF

J gene: TRBJ1-6
V gene: TRBV5-4
CDR3 protein: ASRADPGHNSPLH

J gene: TRBJ2-7
V gene: TRBV7-9
CDR3 protein: ASSPTGGVPYEQY

J gene: TRBJ2-1
V gene: TRBV18
CDR3 protein: ASSPGGYNEQF

J gene: TRBJ1-2
V gene: TRBV7-2
CDR3 protein: ASSSAKTTGVT

J gene: TRBJ1-2
V gene: TRBV5-6
CDR3 protein: ASRGRALYGYT

J gene: TRBJ2-3
V gene: TRBV7-2
CDR3 protein: ASSLVGLVDTQY

J gene: TRBJ2-2
V gene: TRBV4-2
CDR3 protein: ASSQELVAGYTGELF

J gene: TRBJ1-2
V gene: TRBV11-2
CDR3 protein: ASSSNRGRFPSPTYGYT

J gene: TRBJ1-2
V gene: TRBV19
CDR3 protein: ASTDPGLPGYT

J gene: TRBJ2-5
V gene: TRBV5-1
CDR3 protein: ASSQDRGETQY

J gene: TRBJ1-2
V gene: TRBV18
CDR3 protein: ASSPKARVYGYT

J gene: TRBJ2-1
V gene: TRBV19
CDR3 protein: ASSLTGSEQF

J gene: TRBJ1-1
V gene: TRBV5-1
CDR3 protein: ASRDRENTEAF

J gene: TRBJ1-6
V gene: TRBV5-1
CDR3 protein: ASSPILQALGTPLH

J gene: TRBJ1-2
V gene: TRBV25-1
CDR3 protein: ASRGLSYGYT

J gene: TRBJ1-2
V gene: TRBV11-2
CDR3 protein: ASSLEQGSPYGYT

J gene: TRBJ2-3
V gene: TRBV6-1
CDR3 protein: ASSEAYYTDTQY

J gene: TRBJ1-1
V gene: TRBV10-3
CDR3 protein: AISAKGGTEAF

J gene: TRBJ1-4
V gene: TRBV4-3
CDR3 protein: ASSGHLSGKLF

J gene: TRBJ1-1
V gene: TRBV3-1/TRBV3-2
CDR3 protein: ASSHLSGGNTEAF

J gene: TRBJ2-5
V gene: TRBV2
CDR3 protein: ASGGTQETQY

J gene: TRBJ1-5
V gene: TRBV4-1
CDR3 protein: ASSQVTGGSNQPQH

J gene: TRBJ1-4
V gene: TRBV5-1
CDR3 protein: ASSDSQGASEKLF

J gene: TRBJ2-7
V gene: TRBV13
CDR3 protein: ASSLGRRYDDEQY

J gene: TRBJ2-7
V gene: TRBV5-6
CDR3 protein: ASSWGLAGYEQY

J gene: TRBJ1-2
V gene: TRBV6-5
CDR3 protein: ASSDSRYGYT

J gene: TRBJ1-1
V gene: TRBV2
CDR3 protein: ASSLQGLNTEAF

J gene: TRBJ1-2
V gene: TRBV5-1
CDR3 protein: ASSSNRVGYT

J gene: TRBJ2-7
V gene: TRBV7-2
CDR3 protein: ASSRGLSFYEQY

J gene: TRBJ1-2
V gene: TRBV19
CDR3 protein: ASSGEFGRAGYT

J gene: TRBJ1-2
V gene: TRBV20-1
CDR3 protein: SATIYGYT

J gene: TRBJ2-5
V gene: TRBV3-1/TRBV3-2
CDR3 protein: ASSPLTRHETQY

J gene: TRBJ1-4
V gene: TRBV6-6
CDR3 protein: ASKIGTGVREKLF

J gene: TRBJ1-2
V gene: TRBV30
CDR3 protein: AWSVTDLANYGYT

J gene: TRBJ2-7
V gene: TRBV3-1/TRBV3-2
CDR3 protein: ASSQAAGAWGEQY

J gene: TRBJ1-3
V gene: TRBV6-5
CDR3 protein: ASSYSTGAGNTIY

J gene: TRBJ2-5
V gene: TRBV3-1/TRBV3-2
CDR3 protein: ASSQSGLAGYQETQY

J gene: TRBJ1-6
V gene: TRBV6-4
CDR3 protein: ASSPGGYNSPLH

J gene: TRBJ1-1
V gene: TRBV6-1
CDR3 protein: ASSDRGTEAF

J gene: TRBJ1-4
V gene: TRBV5-6
CDR3 protein: ASSSINPGLNNEKLF

J gene: TRBJ2-7
V gene: TRBV6-5
CDR3 protein: ASRGLAGGLGEQY

J gene: TRBJ2-7
V gene: TRBV2
CDR3 protein: ASIPELAWVNEQY

J gene: TRBJ1-1
V gene: TRBV7-2
CDR3 protein: ASSRRAVNTEAF